The rows below give T cell receptor beta chains drawn from one sample of a study of cytomegalovirus exposure and HLA in healthy donors. Profiled with immunoSEQ multiplex PCR; TCRdb holds only in-frame clones, not every one. The sample has roughly 170,000 clones, 80% to 90% seen once. Sequencing used PBMCs. The receptors shown here come from a girl aged 2 to 9 in good health and CMV-seropositive. CDR3s include the opening cysteine and the closing phenylalanine or tryptophan. Fields, in order: D gene, J gene, clone size, V gene, CDR3 protein, CDR3 DNA. The D gene is left open where the match is weak. Size values are once, few and many counts, or a class for expanded clones, and some rows have none.

- | TRBJ1-3 | few | TRBV4-1 | CASSQRDTDSGNTIYF | TGCGCCAGCAGCCAACGGGACACCGACTCTGGAAACACCATATATTTT
- | TRBJ1-2 | - | TRBV5-1 | CARSLSGPGGYTF | TGCGCCCGCAGCTTGTCTGGGCCAGGGGGCTACACCTTC
- | TRBJ1-1 | - | TRBV11-3 | CASSPRGGRGRTEAFF | TGTGCCAGCAGCCCGAGAGGTGGTCGAGGGCGCACTGAAGCTTTCTTT
- | TRBJ1-2 | - | TRBV9 | CASSGAGPVYGYTF | TGTGCCAGCAGCGGGGCGGGACCGGTCTATGGCTACACCTTC
TRBD1 | TRBJ1-2 | - | TRBV4-1 | CASSLQDRGHGYTF | TGCGCCAGCAGCCTACAGGACAGGGGGCATGGCTACACCTTC
TRBD2 | TRBJ2-3 | - | TRBV7-9 | CASSDGLAGADTQYF | TGTGCCAGCAGCGACGGACTAGCGGGAGCAGATACGCAGTATTTT
TRBD2 | TRBJ2-3 | - | TRBV27 | CASSLSLAGVVADTQYF | TGTGCCAGCAGTTTATCCCTAGCGGGAGTGGTTGCAGATACGCAGTATTTT
- | TRBJ1-2 | - | TRBV6-5 | CASSTTGYGYTF | TGTGCCAGCAGTACCACAGGGTATGGCTACACCTTC
- | TRBJ1-5 | - | TRBV30 | CAWSEGTNQPQHF | TGTGCCTGGAGTGAAGGGACTAATCAGCCCCAGCATTTT
TRBD2 | TRBJ2-6 | - | TRBV7-9 | CASSQLSGRAGGANVLTF | TGTGCCAGCAGCCAACTTAGCGGGAGGGCCGGTGGGGCCAACGTCCTGACTTTC
- | TRBJ1-1 | - | TRBV5-1 | CASSLEGAGTEAFF | TGCGCCAGCAGCTTGGAGGGTGCGGGCACTGAAGCTTTCTTT